This is a list of T cell receptor beta chains from one sample in a study of T cell responses to AZD1222 COVID-19 vaccine. Repertoires were generated with immunoSEQ multiplex PCR, while TCRdb's copy carries only in-frame clones and drops some. The sample has about 76,000 clones; roughly 80% are singletons. Sequencing was performed on peripheral blood, taken 28 days after the second dose of the MenACWY control vaccine. The receptor set was obtained from an adult who received the MenACWY meningococcal vaccine as a control. CDR3s include the opening cysteine and the closing phenylalanine or tryptophan. D genes are given only for firm matches. Clone size is stated in some rows and not others, as once, few, many or a class when expanded.

TRBV7-6	.	TRBJ2-7	.	CASSRHAVGISYEQYF	TGTGCCAGCAGCCGACATGCGGTAGGGATTTCCTACGAGCAGTACTTC
TRBV6-1	.	TRBJ2-5	.	CASRISGRQETQYF	TGTGCCAGCAGGATATCAGGGAGACAAGAGACCCAGTACTTC
TRBV5-4	.	TRBJ2-5	TRBD2	CASTLQTSSRETQYF	TGTGCCAGCACCCTACAGACTAGCTCGAGGGAGACCCAGTACTTC
TRBV9	.	TRBJ2-1	TRBD2	CASSVGLAVNEQFF	TGTGCCAGCAGCGTAGGACTAGCGGTAAATGAGCAGTTCTTC
TRBV12-3/TRBV12-4	.	TRBJ2-5	.	CASKGTRGTQYF	TGTGCCAGCAAAGGGACAAGGGGGACCCAGTACTTC
TRBV30	.	TRBJ1-1	.	CAWSHIQGPKAFF	TGTGCCTGGAGTCATATACAGGGTCCGAAAGCTTTCTTT
TRBV28	once	TRBJ1-4	.	CASSFLRGDPSNEKLFF	TGTGCCAGCAGTTTCCTAAGGGGGGACCCTTCTAATGAAAAACTGTTTTTT
TRBV4-1	.	TRBJ2-7	.	CASSQEAEGWVEQYF	TGCGCCAGCAGCCAAGAGGCTGAGGGATGGGTCGAGCAGTACTTC
TRBV4-1	few	TRBJ1-4	.	CASSQVPSLRNEKLFF	TGCGCCAGCAGCCAAGTACCCAGCCTCCGTAATGAAAAACTGTTTTTT
TRBV4-3	.	TRBJ1-1	.	CASSQESRGNTEAFF	TGCGCCAGCAGCCAAGAATCCAGGGGGAACACTGAAGCTTTCTTT
TRBV11-2	.	TRBJ2-4	.	CASSSWAGMTKNIQYF	TGTGCCAGCAGCTCTTGGGCAGGGATGACCAAAAACATTCAGTACTTC
TRBV5-4	.	TRBJ2-7	TRBD1	CASSLADRGGEQYF	TGTGCCAGCAGCTTGGCCGACAGGGGGGGCGAGCAGTACTTC
TRBV28	.	TRBJ1-1	TRBD1	CASSLDRGRRAFF	TGTGCCAGCAGTTTAGACAGGGGGCGAAGAGCTTTCTTT
TRBV27	.	TRBJ2-3	.	CASSLGQGGGDTQYF	TGTGCCAGCAGTTTGGGGCAGGGGGGAGGAGATACGCAGTATTTT
TRBV2	.	TRBJ1-2	.	CASSRTAIGYTF	TGTGCCAGCAGTCGGACCGCGATAGGCTACACCTTC
TRBV12-3/TRBV12-4	.	TRBJ2-2	.	CASSFTGELFF	TGTGCCAGCAGTTTCACCGGGGAGCTGTTTTTT
TRBV5-1	once	TRBJ1-2	TRBD1	CASSLAVDRDHGYTF	TGCGCCAGCAGCCTTGCCGTCGACAGGGATCATGGCTACACCTTC
TRBV4-3	.	TRBJ1-6	.	CASSQILQVYNSPLHF	TGCGCCAGCAGCCAAATCTTACAGGTCTATAATTCACCCCTCCACTTT
TRBV18	once	TRBJ2-6	.	CASSPGGRSGANVLTF	TGTGCCAGCTCACCGGGGGGAAGGTCTGGGGCCAACGTCCTGACTTTC
TRBV7-8	.	TRBJ1-3	.	CASSLGSTDTIYF	TGTGCCAGCAGCTTGGGGTCAACGGACACCATATATTTT
TRBV18	.	TRBJ2-7	.	CASSNSDGPYEQYF	TGTGCCAGCTCGAACTCAGACGGTCCCTACGAGCAGTACTTC
TRBV6-2/TRBV6-3	few	TRBJ2-3	.	CASSPGHYTQYF	TGTGCCAGCAGTCCGGGACACTATACGCAGTATTTT
TRBV19	.	TRBJ1-2	.	CASSPDRPGRGYTF	TGTGCCAGTAGTCCCGATCGCCCGGGCAGAGGTTACACCTTC
TRBV7-3	.	TRBJ2-1	.	CASSPRDPLTNEQFF	TGTGCCAGCAGCCCCAGGGACCCTCTCACCAATGAGCAGTTCTTC
TRBV7-3	.	TRBJ2-1	TRBD2	CASSLSGGENEQFF	TGTGCCAGCAGCCTTAGCGGGGGGGAGAATGAGCAGTTCTTC
TRBV6-6	.	TRBJ2-2	TRBD1	CASSQQGAVTGELFF	TGTGCCAGCAGCCAACAGGGGGCAGTCACCGGGGAGCTGTTTTTT
TRBV9	.	TRBJ1-2	.	CASSVGAGRYGYTF	TGTGCCAGCAGCGTAGGGGCAGGGCGCTATGGCTACACCTTC
TRBV18	once	TRBJ1-1	TRBD1	CASSGTGGKNTEAFF	TGTGCCAGCTCCGGGACAGGGGGCAAGAACACTGAAGCTTTCTTT
TRBV18	.	TRBJ2-7	TRBD1	CASSPSRDRAHEQYF	TGTGCCAGCTCACCATCGAGGGACAGGGCCCACGAGCAGTACTTC
TRBV5-4	.	TRBJ2-1	TRBD2	CASSLRLAGNNEQFF	TGTGCCAGCAGCTTGCGACTAGCGGGAAACAATGAGCAGTTCTTC
TRBV5-1	.	TRBJ2-3	TRBD1	CASSLGGVFGDTQYF	TGCGCCAGCAGCTTAGGGGGCGTCTTTGGGGATACGCAGTATTTT
TRBV7-3	.	TRBJ1-4	.	CASSSRFAAATNEKLFF	TGTGCCAGCAGCTCCCGTTTCGCTGCGGCAACTAATGAAAAACTGTTTTTT
TRBV7-9	.	TRBJ1-6	.	CASSLGGKNSPLHF	TGTGCCAGCAGCTTAGGCGGGAAGAATTCACCCCTCCACTTT
TRBV5-4	.	TRBJ2-7	TRBD2	CASSRVKGLAGEEQYF	TGTGCCAGCAGCCGTGTCAAGGGACTAGCGGGAGAGGAGCAGTACTTC
TRBV7-2	.	TRBJ1-2	.	CASRAAGGYGYTF	TGTGCCAGCAGGGCGGCGGGGGGCTATGGCTACACCTTC
TRBV19	.	TRBJ2-4	TRBD1	CASSPGQGTWTKNIQYF	TGTGCCAGTAGCCCTGGACAGGGGACCTGGACCAAAAACATTCAGTACTTC
TRBV7-8	.	TRBJ2-5	.	CASSLGRVETQYF	TGTGCCAGCAGCTTAGGGAGAGTGGAGACCCAGTACTTC
TRBV9	.	TRBJ2-3	.	CASSALGGGTDTQYF	TGTGCCAGCAGCGCCCTCGGCGGAGGCACAGATACGCAGTATTTT